This paragraph covers one T cell receptor beta chain sequence. The data were produced by immunoSEQ multiplex PCR, yet TCRdb's version contains in-frame clones alone and is incomplete. The table lists roughly 120,000 clones, roughly 74% of them singletons. The data were obtained in a study of blood T cell repertoires in COVID-19. At the level of the study: PBMCs, B-cell-depleted T cells, or T cells were the source of the cDNA or gDNA that made up the material.

The receptor's source is an elderly man with COVID-19, enrolled during active disease. Input material: peripheral blood.

DNA of the CDR3: TGTGGGACAGGGGGGCGCCAAAGCAATCAGCCCCAGCATTTT. This codes for CGTGGRQSNQPQHF. The chain carries TRBV19 and TRBJ1-5, with 10 bases identical to TRBD1. This CDR3 comprises 14 residues. The germline CDR1 and CDR2 sequences are LNHDA and SQIVND (reference sequence).